The entry below gives a single T cell receptor (beta chain) sequence along with its context. Its antigen is unknown. No much larger clonotype is one base removed from it; base qualities were not supplied. The data were obtained in a study of blood T cells in healthy people across ages (dated by TCRdb to the mid-2010s). Background on the whole study: Template switching captured roughly one uniquely barcoded TCR beta cDNA molecule per two T cells in model experiments. Donors of different ages were randomly distributed across sequencing lanes to avoid experimental bias. The study measured age-related changes in TCR beta repertoire diversity using deep sequencing normalized with unique cDNA molecular identifiers. The donors were divided into four age groups: young (average about 15 years), middle-aged (about 39), aged (roughly 60) and long-lived (approximately 74). The study analyzed two additional independent replicas of 1 million unique cDNA reads from the same blood draw for two donors, one aged 18 to 30 and one aged 80 or older.

General findings and caveats noted by the study authors: As age increased, observed TCR beta diversity per million T cells dropped in a roughly linear way, and a significant reduction was already evident by age roughly 40. Estimates of total diversity based on one million sequenced T cells were regarded as lower bounds and as underestimates. Since profiling was done on bulk unsorted PBMCs, naive and antigen-experienced compartments could not be conclusively compared. Donor CMV infection status was unknown, potentially confounding age-related changes in expanded clonotypes. The percentage of naive T cells measured by flow cytometry correlated strongly with observed TCR beta diversity. Compared with the aged group, the long-lived group had more naive CD4+ T cells, fewer expanded clones and increased TCR diversity, a pattern suggesting age selection.

Receptor libraries were prepared by 5' RACE. Sequencer: Illumina HiSeq 2500. A second PCR of 7 to 11 cycles was performed with a sample-barcoded 5' primer and a J-beta primer mix. Each TCR beta cDNA molecule received a unique molecular identifier from a template-switch 5' adaptor carrying 12 random nucleotides. At least 2.5 million CDR3-containing paired-end reads were obtained from each sample. The Mint cDNA synthesis kit, primed by a TRBC-specific oligonucleotide, was used to synthesize first-strand cDNA from all RNA. All cDNA was treated with uracil-DNA glycosylase and then went through a first 18-cycle PCR with the universal primers M1SS and BC2_uni_R. As for the authors' bioinformatics: For normalization, 1 million high-quality reads, each with a distinct molecular identifier, were randomly selected from each sample. Instead of being binned into consensus sequences, reads that shared molecular identifiers were thrown out. CDR3 identification, clonotype clustering and error correction used MiTCR with a Q25 quality threshold and the strictest error-elimination algorithm. A nonparametric unseen species model with Euler transformation was used to estimate lower-bound total TCR beta diversity. The public sequencing data were trimmed at Q25 with fastp and processed into clonotypes with MiXCR by TCRdb, which kept only in-frame beta chains. Rows with one shared CDR3 protein collapse into an entry with the most common genes and DNA. TCRdb, not the authors, supplied the V and J calls. The sample includes about 780,000 distinct CDR3 sequences, with approximately 67% observed a single time. Roughly 26% of the sample goes to the ten largest clones.

CDR1 SEHNR and CDR2 FQNEAQ are derived from the germline V gene (reference sequence). From V the trimming removes 1 base and from J it removes 9 bases, while the gene matches leave 15 bases of the junction unaccounted for. The CDR3 sequence holds 17 residues, the cysteine and phenylalanine included. Only the CDR3 DNA is retained, 51 bases long and in frame from the first base. The donors were roughly 39 Caucasian individuals from Russia, aged 6 to 90 years, who were systemically healthy. Each donor gave 9 to 10 milliliters of peripheral blood, collected into EDTA-treated Vacutainer tubes. Ficoll-Paque density-gradient centrifugation was used to isolate PBMCs, with at least 7 million per sample. Total RNA was extracted from PBMCs with Trizol reagent, with at least 6 micrograms obtained per sample. For every donor, an aliquot of PBMCs went through flow cytometry to measure the percentages of naive CD45RAhigh/CD27high T cells.

The sequence is built from TRBV7-9 and TRBJ2-1; TRBD2 lines up with 7 middle nucleotides. The origin of this receptor is a man aged 25-45 years in good health. Sequenced: blood. The DNA reads as follows: TGTGCCAGCAGCTTAGAGGGTACCTGGCGGGGGTTTCTTGAGCAGTTCTTC. This translates into CASSLEGTWRGFLEQFF. Beyond the CDR3, the reference TRBV7-9 and TRBJ2-1 genes provide the residues; the full variable domain reads: DTGVSQNPRHKITKRGQNVTFRCDPISEHNRLYWYRQTLGQGPEFLTYFQNEAQLEKSRLLSDRFSAERPKGSFSTLEIQRTEQGDSAMYLCASSLEGTWRGFLEQFFGPGTRLTVL.